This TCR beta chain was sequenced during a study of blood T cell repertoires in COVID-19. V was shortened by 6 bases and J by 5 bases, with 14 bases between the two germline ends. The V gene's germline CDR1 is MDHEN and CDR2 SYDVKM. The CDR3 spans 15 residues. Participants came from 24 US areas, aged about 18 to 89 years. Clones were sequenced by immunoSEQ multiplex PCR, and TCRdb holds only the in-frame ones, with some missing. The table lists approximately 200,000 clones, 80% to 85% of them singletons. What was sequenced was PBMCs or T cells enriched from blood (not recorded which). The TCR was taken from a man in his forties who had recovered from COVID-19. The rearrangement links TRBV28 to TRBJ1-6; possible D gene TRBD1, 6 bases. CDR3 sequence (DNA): TGTGCCAGCAGATTTTCAGGGGCGGATAATTCACCCCTCCACTTT. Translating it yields CASRFSGADNSPLHF. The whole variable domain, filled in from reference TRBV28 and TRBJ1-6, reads DVKVTQSSRYLVKRTGEKVFLECVQDMDHENMFWYRQDPGLGLRLIYFSYDVKMKEKGDIPEGYSVSREKKERFSLILESASTNQTSMYLCASRFSGADNSPLHFGNGTRLTVT.